These 13 T cell receptor beta chains came from one sample sequenced in a study of human T cells and chemical hapten exposure. Described time point: patch test 2, 6 weeks after DPC sensitization. The treatment was: therapeutic diphenylcyclopropenone sensitization with weekly scalp DPC. TCRdb used MiXCR to reprocess the RACE reads, holding one entry per CDR3 protein. The data contain 100,000 or so distinct CDR3 sequences, more than 9.5% of them singletons. Specimen: whole blood, collected in connection with sensitization to the hapten diphenylcyclopropenone (DPC). Source of these receptors: a man in his forties with alopecia areata. Some clones in this sample may be carry-over from other donors' samples.

This clonotype has just a few counts. The chain combines TRBV6-5 with TRBJ2-3, with 13 bases aligning to TRBD2. This CDR3 region has 20 residues. The V and J ends lost 5 bases and 0 bases, in that order; junction bases with no gene match: 14. Germline CDR1 MNHEY, CDR2 SVGAGI. The CDR3 DNA follows: TGTGCCAGCAGTACTGGGACTAGCGGGATCGGCGACCCTAGCACAGATACGCAGTATTTT. The encoded protein is CASSTGTSGIGDPSTDTQYF.

This clonotype was seen a handful of times. J is TRBJ1-6 and V is TRBV9, with D uncertain. Looked up from germline, CDR1 is SGDLS and CDR2 is YYNGEE. Trimming shortened V by 0 bases and J by 9 bases, and 7 bases separated the two germline ends. The CDR3 runs 13 residues. The CDR3 is CASSVGGSSPLHF. The CDR3 nucleotides are TGTGCCAGCAGCGTAGGCGGGAGTTCACCCCTCCACTTT.

This clonotype was counted many times. This chain links TRBV7-6 with TRBJ1-1; tentative D call: TRBD1 (5 bases). The germline V gene encodes CDR1 SGHVS and CDR2 FNYEAQ. CDR3 size: 13 residues. Trimming shortened V by 3 bases and J by 4 bases, and 9 bases separated the two germline ends. CDR3 in DNA: TGTGCCAGCAGCTTGGGACCTCGCACTGAAGCTTTCTTT. Protein: CASSLGPRTEAFF.

The rearrangement uses TRBV7-2 and TRBJ2-3; D gene ambiguous. Germline values: CDR1 SGHTA, CDR2 FQGNSA. The CDR3 covers 14 residues. Trimming left V 5 bases short and J 2 bases short, with 11 bases between. CDR3 in amino acids: CASSLGHSTDTQYF. The CDR3, as DNA: TGTGCCAGCAGCCTTGGTCACTCCACAGATACGCAGTATTTT. Full variable domain (missing parts from reference TRBV7-2 and TRBJ2-3): GAGVSQSPSNKVTEKGKDVELRCDPISGHTALYWYRQSLGQGLEFLIYFQGNSAPDKSGLPSDRFSAERTGGSVSTLTIQRTQQEDSAVYLCASSLGHSTDTQYFGPGTRLTVL.

This clonotype was detected ten times or more. The V gene is TRBV9, the J gene TRBJ1-1; D may be TRBD1 (5 bases). The V end lost 0 bases, the J end lost 5 bases, and 14 bases lay between the germline ends. The CDR3 has 15 residues. The germline V gene encodes CDR1 SGDLS and CDR2 YYNGEE. The CDR3 region is CASSVVGAGRTEAFF. The CDR3 DNA reads as TGTGCCAGCAGCGTAGTCGGGGCCGGCCGGACTGAAGCTTTCTTT.

The CDR3 nucleotides are TGTGCCATCAGTGAGTCGCCGGGCAGCTCGGAGACCCAGTACTTC. Its protein product is CAISESPGSSETQYF. The rearrangement links TRBV10-3 to TRBJ2-5; D is ambiguous. The CDR3 covers 15 residues. V gave up 0 bases and J gave up 5 bases, with 13 bases separating them. Germline V gene sequence: CDR1 ENHRY, CDR2 SYGVKD.

The rearrangement uses TRBV19 and TRBJ2-3, with D possibly being TRBD1 (5 bases). The CDR3 length is 14 residues. Trimming shortened V by 0 bases and J by 5 bases, and 9 bases separated the two germline ends. Looked up from germline, CDR1 is LNHDA and CDR2 is SQIVND (reference sequence). The CDR3 nucleotides are TGTGCCAGTAGTATAGAAGGGGCAGAAGATACGCAGTATTTT. It translates to CASSIEGAEDTQYF. Filled out from reference TRBV19 and TRBJ2-3, the complete variable domain reads DGGITQSPKYLFRKEGQNVTLSCEQNLNHDAMYWYRQDPGQGLRLIYYSQIVNDFQKGDIAEGYSVSREKKESFPLTVTSAQKNPTAFYLCASSIEGAEDTQYFGPGTRLTVL.

This chain joins TRBV20-1 and TRBJ2-7; 8 positions agree with TRBD1. The CDR3 is 14 residues long. The V segment lost 1 base and the J segment 7 bases; nucleotides outside the gene matches: 9. The V gene's germline CDR1 is DFQATT and CDR2 SNEGSKA (reference sequence). CDR3: CSARGGAGGEEQYF. The CDR3 DNA follows: TGCAGTGCTAGAGGGGGGGCAGGGGGCGAGGAGCAGTACTTC.

As concerns this clonotype: The junction differs from germline at one of its ends, possibly a read error. The chain carries TRBV7-7 and TRBJ2-3, with 10 bases identical to TRBD2. CDR1 is SSHAT and CDR2 is FNYEAQ in the germline V gene (reference sequence). The CDR3 length is 16 residues. The DNA of the CDR3 is TGTGCTAGCAGCTTAGGAGCGGGAGGGCCGGAAGATACGCAGTATTTT. Protein product: CASSLGAGGPEDTQYF.

This clonotype was recorded a few times. The CDR3 spells CSAPSGSSYNEQFF. The DNA for the CDR3 is TGCAGTGCTCCAAGCGGGAGCTCCTACAATGAGCAGTTCTTC. This chain connects TRBV20-1 to TRBJ2-1, with 8 positions matching TRBD2. The CDR3 totals 14 residues. Trimming took 5 bases from V and 0 from J; bases not matched to a gene: 3. Germline V CDR1 and CDR2: DFQATT, SNEGSKA (reference sequence).

This clonotype was recorded at least ten times. The genes are TRBV27 and TRBJ1-1, with TRBD1 matching over 9 bases. V lost 2 bases and J lost 5; bases outside the gene matches: 3. The CDR3 sequence is 14 residues long. CDR1 is MNHEY and CDR2 is SMNVEV in the germline V gene (reference sequence). The CDR3 reads CASSLRQGVTEAFF. The CDR3 coding sequence is TGTGCCAGCAGTTTAAGACAGGGGGTGACTGAAGCTTTCTTT.

This clonotype was observed a handful of times. This chain connects TRBV20-1 to TRBJ2-3; 7 bases map to TRBD2. CDR1 is DFQATT, CDR2 SNEGSKA, per germline (reference sequence). Trimming at V came to 5 bases and at J to 6 bases, leaving 20 bases not matched to a gene. The CDR3 contains 17 residues. The CDR3: CSAGTPQRGLNVDTQYF. CDR3 DNA: TGCAGTGCTGGCACCCCCCAGCGGGGCCTCAATGTGGATACGCAGTATTTT.

This clonotype was counted a few times. V and J are TRBV5-5 and TRBJ2-7; 13 bases align to TRBD2. The germline V gene encodes CDR1 SGHKS and CDR2 YYEKEE (reference sequence). The J segment lost 7 bases and the V segment lost 0 bases, leaving 4 bases of the junction unmatched. The CDR3 has 15 residues. CDR3 protein: CASSLVLAGGREQYF. CDR3 DNA: TGTGCCAGCAGCTTGGTACTAGCGGGAGGGCGAGAGCAGTACTTC.